This TCR beta chain came from a study of cytomegalovirus exposure and HLA in healthy donors. Whole-study findings and limits: The investigators catalogued 180 or so TCR beta chains as cytomegalovirus-associated. Some highly shared sequence variants likely arose as a pipeline artifact.

This clone showed up just a few times. Its specificity is unknown. 60 Vbeta and 13 Jbeta primers were used in PCR. Assay: immunoSEQ multiplex PCR; the TCRdb copy retains only in-frame clones and omits some. The data contain about 97,000 clones, 76% of them seen just once; the ten biggest clones take up around 4%. The CDR3 length is 13 residues. Trimming stripped 7 bases from V and 2 bases from J, with 12 bases between. Germline CDR1 and CDR2: SGHRS and YFSETQ. The chain employs TRBV5-1 and TRBJ2-5; D perhaps matches TRBD2 (6 bases). The sample comprised PBMCs. The clonotype originates from a man in his forties in good health and CMV-seronegative. CDR3 region: CASGASEQETQYF. As DNA, the CDR3 is TGCGCCAGCGGGGCTAGCGAACAAGAGACCCAGTACTTC.